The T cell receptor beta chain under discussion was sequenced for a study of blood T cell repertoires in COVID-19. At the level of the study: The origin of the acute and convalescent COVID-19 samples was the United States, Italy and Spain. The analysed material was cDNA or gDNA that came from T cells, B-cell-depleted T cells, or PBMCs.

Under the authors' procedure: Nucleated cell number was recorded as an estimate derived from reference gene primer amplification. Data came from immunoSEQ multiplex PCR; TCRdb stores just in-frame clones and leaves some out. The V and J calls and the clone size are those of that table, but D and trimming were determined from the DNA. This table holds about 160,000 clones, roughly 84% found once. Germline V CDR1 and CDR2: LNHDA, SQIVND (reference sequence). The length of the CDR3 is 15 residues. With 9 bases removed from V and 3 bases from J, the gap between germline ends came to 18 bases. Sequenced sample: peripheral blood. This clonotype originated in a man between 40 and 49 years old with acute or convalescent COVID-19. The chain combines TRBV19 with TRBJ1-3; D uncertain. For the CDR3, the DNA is TGTGCCAGCCAGAATACACCACCCCGTGGAAACACCATATATTTT. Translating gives CASQNTPPRGNTIYF.